This TCR beta chain originates from a study of blood T cell repertoires in COVID-19. Repertoires were generated with immunoSEQ multiplex PCR, while TCRdb's copy carries only in-frame clones and drops some. The table shows 130,000 or so clones, with roughly 84% occurring only once. The length of the CDR3 is 14 residues. Germline CDR1 and CDR2: MNHEY and SVGAGI. V was shortened by 2 bases and J by 9 bases, with 14 bases between the two germline ends. V usage is TRBV6-5 and J usage is TRBJ2-1, with a tentative D call TRBD1 (5 bases). Sequenced material: peripheral blood. The sequence came from an older woman with acute or convalescent COVID-19. CDR3 coding DNA: TGTGCCAGCAGTTACGTGAGTCGAAGGGGTGAGCAGTTCTTC. Translated, it gives CASSYVSRRGEQFF.